The clone carrying this T cell receptor beta chain came up many times. Both groups were predominantly of Caucasian heritage. The data were obtained in a study of T cell clonality in common variable immunodeficiency. CVID and control samples used equivalent genomic DNA input. Only in-frame clones appear in the TCRdb table, and some are missing; sequencing was by immunoSEQ multiplex PCR. The data show over 30,000 clones, with none appearing a single time. Sequencing input: peripheral blood mononuclear cells. This TCR was sampled from a person between 18 and 70 years old in good health.

CDR3 protein: CAWSLNYNDYTF. The covered CDR3 bases are TGTGCCTGGAGTCTAAACTACAATGAC. The chain combines TRBV30 with TRBJ1-2; D is unclear. From the germline J gene comes the end of the CDR3, since the read stops 3 residues before it. Germline V gene sequence: CDR1 GTSNPN, CDR2 SVGIG (reference sequence). The CDR3 has 12 amino acids.